What follows are 18 T cell receptor beta chains derived from one specimen sequenced in a study of blood T cell repertoires in COVID-19. TCRdb's copy holds only in-frame clones and misses some; the assay was immunoSEQ multiplex PCR. Of over 35,000 clones in the sample, more than 65% were seen once. The material sequenced was peripheral blood. These receptors all stem from a man between 65 and 85 years old with acute or convalescent COVID-19.

The chain employs TRBV10-3 and TRBJ1-6; TRBD1 matches 8 bases. The V and J ends lost 10 bases and 4 bases, in that order; junction bases with no gene match: 9. There are 15 residues in the CDR3. Per germline, CDR1 ENHRY and CDR2 SYGVKD. The CDR3 is CATLTGEPYNSPLHF. The CDR3 DNA reads as TGTGCCACCTTGACAGGGGAACCTTATAATTCACCCCTCCACTTT.

This chain connects TRBV28 to TRBJ1-1; D might be TRBD1 (6 bases). The V gene's germline CDR1 is MDHEN and CDR2 SYDVKM. This CDR3 has 15 amino acids. Trimming stripped 5 bases from V and 3 bases from J, with 16 bases between. CDR3 bases: TGTGCCAGCAGTGGATGGGGGGGCTGGGACACTGAAGCTTTCTTT. This encodes CASSGWGGWDTEAFF.

V gene TRBV6-2 or TRBV6-3 combines with J gene TRBJ2-7, with D possibly being TRBD1 (5 bases). In germline, CDR1 is MNHEY, CDR2 SVGEGT. The ends were cut back, 3 bases at V and 4 bases at J, with 16 bases in the middle. This CDR3 is 15 amino acids long. CDR3 DNA sequence: TGTGCCAGCAGTTATCAGGGCCCAGACATGTACGAGCAGTACTTC. Translated, it gives CASSYQGPDMYEQYF.

The chain employs TRBV19 and TRBJ1-5; possible D gene TRBD1, 5 bases. The V and J ends lost 0 bases and 5 bases respectively, with 17 bases between them. Germline V lookup: CDR1 LNHDA, CDR2 SQIVND (reference sequence). CDR3 length: 17 residues. CDR3 DNA: TGTGCCAGTAGTATAGATTCGACAGCGGGATCGTATCAGCCCCAGCATTTT. Its protein is CASSIDSTAGSYQPQHF.

This sequence joins TRBV29-1 and TRBJ2-5; 10 bases line up with TRBD2. The ends lost 8 bases at V and 5 bases at J; junction bases unmatched: 11. This CDR3 has 14 residues. Germline CDR1 and CDR2: SQVTM and ANQGSEA. Written as DNA, the CDR3 is TGCAGCTCCCTCCCAGCGGGAGGGAGGGAGACCCAGTACTTC. It translates to CSSLPAGGRETQYF.

This clone was found a few times. The chain carries TRBV7-8 and TRBJ2-7, with TRBD1 identical over 9 bases. V lost 2 bases to trimming and J lost 3 bases; unmatched junction nucleotides: 2. Per the germline V gene, CDR1 is SGHVS and CDR2 is FQNEAQ. The CDR3 totals 14 residues. In DNA, the CDR3 is TGTGCCAGCAGCTTATGGGACAGGGACTACGAGCAGTACTTC. It is translated as CASSLWDRDYEQYF.

Here the CDR3 DNA reads TGCGCCAGCAAGGCTAGCGGGGGCGGGGAGCTGTTTTTT. Its translation is CASKASGGGELFF. The chain has TRBV10-1 and TRBJ2-2, with 10 positions matching TRBD2. The CDR3 has 13 residues. Trimming took 7 bases from V and 7 from J; bases not matched to a gene: 3. The V gene's germline CDR1 is WNHNN and CDR2 SYGVQD (reference sequence).

The V and J genes are TRBV5-1 and TRBJ1-2; 8 positions agree with TRBD1. The V gene end was trimmed by 4 bases and the J gene end by 13 bases; junction bases not matched to a gene: 12. This CDR3 comprises 13 residues. Per the germline V gene, CDR1 is SGHRS and CDR2 is YFSETQ. The CDR3 protein is CASSKQGASALTF. CDR3 DNA: TGCGCCAGCAGCAAGCAGGGGGCCTCTGCCCTCACCTTC.

The V call is TRBV7-3, the J call TRBJ2-1; D is possibly TRBD2 (5 bases). The CDR3 loop spans 13 amino acids. Trimming removed 2 bases at V and 10 bases at J, with 12 bases between. Germline values: CDR1 SGHTA, CDR2 FQGTGA. Here the CDR3 reads CASSLPGSWEQFF. The CDR3 DNA reads as TGTGCCAGCAGCTTACCGGGGAGCTGGGAGCAGTTCTTC.

The CDR3 loop reads CASSYEANLNEKLFF. The CDR3 DNA sequence: TGTGCCAGCAGTTACGAGGCAAATCTAAATGAAAAACTGTTTTTT. The chain is built from TRBV6-6 and TRBJ1-4; D remains unclear. The CDR3 extends over 15 amino acids. Germline values: CDR1 MNHNY, CDR2 SVGAGI (reference sequence). V lost 2 bases to trimming and J lost 5 bases, with 12 bases between them.

The gene calls are TRBV18 and TRBJ1-2, with D possibly TRBD1 on 5 matching bases. CDR3 length: 14 residues. Germline CDR1 KGHSH, CDR2 LQKENI. The germline V and J ends were trimmed by 2 bases and 4 bases, with 11 bases remaining between them. CDR3 DNA: TGTGCCAGCTCACCATCGCGGGACGGCTATGGCTACACCTTC. It translates to CASSPSRDGYGYTF.

This clone was picked up a small number of times. This chain uses TRBV24-1 with TRBJ2-7; 8 nucleotides match TRBD1. From germline, CDR1 is KGHDR and CDR2 SFDVKD. After removal of 3 bases from V and 3 bases from J, the junction contained 3 bases not matched to a gene. This CDR3 has 14 amino acids. The CDR3 nucleotides are TGTGCCACCAGTGATCCCAGGGGGCTCTACGAGCAGTACTTC. Translating it yields CATSDPRGLYEQYF.

This rearrangement joins TRBV28 to TRBJ2-7; 7 nucleotides align to TRBD2. The length of the CDR3 is 15 residues. Germline V lookup: CDR1 MDHEN, CDR2 SYDVKM. Trimming took 7 bases from V and 1 from J; bases not matched to a gene: 10. DNA for the CDR3: TGTGCCAGCACCCAACGGGCTAGCGGATCCTACGAGCAGTACTTC. It translates to CASTQRASGSYEQYF.

The chain employs TRBV19 and TRBJ2-5; 7 bases line up with TRBD1. This CDR3 spans 16 amino acids. CDR1 is LNHDA and CDR2 is SQIVND in the germline V gene (reference sequence). Trimming removed 1 base from V and 5 bases from J; junction bases left unmatched: 10. CDR3 coding DNA: TGTGCCAGTAGTATAGTCGGGACAGCCTCGAAGGAGACCCAGTACTTC. Protein sequence: CASSIVGTASKETQYF.

This clone was seen a few times. J is TRBJ2-6 and V is TRBV2, with TRBD1 as a possible D gene (5 bases). CDR3 size: 16 residues. Trimming removed 5 bases from V and 0 bases from J, with 11 bases in between. CDR1 is SNHLY and CDR2 is FYNNEI in the germline V gene. The CDR3 DNA follows: TGTGCCAGCAGTCCCAGCAGGGTCTCTGGGGCCAACGTCCTGACTTTC. It encodes CASSPSRVSGANVLTF.

The chain combines TRBV28 with TRBJ2-3, with D possibly matching TRBD2 (5 bases). This CDR3 has 14 residues. Deletions cut 2 bases from V and 6 bases from J, with 12 bases between. The germline CDR1 and CDR2 sequences are MDHEN and SYDVKM. The CDR3 protein is CASSLGVARDTQYF. Here the CDR3 DNA reads TGTGCCAGCAGTTTAGGGGTAGCGCGGGATACGCAGTATTTT.

V usage is TRBV5-6 and J usage is TRBJ1-4; TRBD1 aligns across 8 bases. Germline assignment: CDR1 SGHDT and CDR2 YYEEEE. This CDR3 is built from 12 residues. V was clipped by 5 bases and J by 8 bases; unmatched bases: 2. The CDR3 is CASSRDREKLFF. Here the CDR3 DNA reads TGTGCCAGCAGTCGGGACAGGGAAAAACTGTTTTTT.

The chain is built from TRBV29-1 and TRBJ2-7, with 9 bases fitting TRBD1. Per the germline V gene, CDR1 is SQVTM and CDR2 is ANQGSEA. The CDR3 contains 11 residues. Trimming took 6 bases from V and 5 from J; bases not matched to a gene: 2. The CDR3 region is CSVWTGDEQYF. DNA of the CDR3: TGCAGCGTGTGGACAGGGGACGAGCAGTACTTC.